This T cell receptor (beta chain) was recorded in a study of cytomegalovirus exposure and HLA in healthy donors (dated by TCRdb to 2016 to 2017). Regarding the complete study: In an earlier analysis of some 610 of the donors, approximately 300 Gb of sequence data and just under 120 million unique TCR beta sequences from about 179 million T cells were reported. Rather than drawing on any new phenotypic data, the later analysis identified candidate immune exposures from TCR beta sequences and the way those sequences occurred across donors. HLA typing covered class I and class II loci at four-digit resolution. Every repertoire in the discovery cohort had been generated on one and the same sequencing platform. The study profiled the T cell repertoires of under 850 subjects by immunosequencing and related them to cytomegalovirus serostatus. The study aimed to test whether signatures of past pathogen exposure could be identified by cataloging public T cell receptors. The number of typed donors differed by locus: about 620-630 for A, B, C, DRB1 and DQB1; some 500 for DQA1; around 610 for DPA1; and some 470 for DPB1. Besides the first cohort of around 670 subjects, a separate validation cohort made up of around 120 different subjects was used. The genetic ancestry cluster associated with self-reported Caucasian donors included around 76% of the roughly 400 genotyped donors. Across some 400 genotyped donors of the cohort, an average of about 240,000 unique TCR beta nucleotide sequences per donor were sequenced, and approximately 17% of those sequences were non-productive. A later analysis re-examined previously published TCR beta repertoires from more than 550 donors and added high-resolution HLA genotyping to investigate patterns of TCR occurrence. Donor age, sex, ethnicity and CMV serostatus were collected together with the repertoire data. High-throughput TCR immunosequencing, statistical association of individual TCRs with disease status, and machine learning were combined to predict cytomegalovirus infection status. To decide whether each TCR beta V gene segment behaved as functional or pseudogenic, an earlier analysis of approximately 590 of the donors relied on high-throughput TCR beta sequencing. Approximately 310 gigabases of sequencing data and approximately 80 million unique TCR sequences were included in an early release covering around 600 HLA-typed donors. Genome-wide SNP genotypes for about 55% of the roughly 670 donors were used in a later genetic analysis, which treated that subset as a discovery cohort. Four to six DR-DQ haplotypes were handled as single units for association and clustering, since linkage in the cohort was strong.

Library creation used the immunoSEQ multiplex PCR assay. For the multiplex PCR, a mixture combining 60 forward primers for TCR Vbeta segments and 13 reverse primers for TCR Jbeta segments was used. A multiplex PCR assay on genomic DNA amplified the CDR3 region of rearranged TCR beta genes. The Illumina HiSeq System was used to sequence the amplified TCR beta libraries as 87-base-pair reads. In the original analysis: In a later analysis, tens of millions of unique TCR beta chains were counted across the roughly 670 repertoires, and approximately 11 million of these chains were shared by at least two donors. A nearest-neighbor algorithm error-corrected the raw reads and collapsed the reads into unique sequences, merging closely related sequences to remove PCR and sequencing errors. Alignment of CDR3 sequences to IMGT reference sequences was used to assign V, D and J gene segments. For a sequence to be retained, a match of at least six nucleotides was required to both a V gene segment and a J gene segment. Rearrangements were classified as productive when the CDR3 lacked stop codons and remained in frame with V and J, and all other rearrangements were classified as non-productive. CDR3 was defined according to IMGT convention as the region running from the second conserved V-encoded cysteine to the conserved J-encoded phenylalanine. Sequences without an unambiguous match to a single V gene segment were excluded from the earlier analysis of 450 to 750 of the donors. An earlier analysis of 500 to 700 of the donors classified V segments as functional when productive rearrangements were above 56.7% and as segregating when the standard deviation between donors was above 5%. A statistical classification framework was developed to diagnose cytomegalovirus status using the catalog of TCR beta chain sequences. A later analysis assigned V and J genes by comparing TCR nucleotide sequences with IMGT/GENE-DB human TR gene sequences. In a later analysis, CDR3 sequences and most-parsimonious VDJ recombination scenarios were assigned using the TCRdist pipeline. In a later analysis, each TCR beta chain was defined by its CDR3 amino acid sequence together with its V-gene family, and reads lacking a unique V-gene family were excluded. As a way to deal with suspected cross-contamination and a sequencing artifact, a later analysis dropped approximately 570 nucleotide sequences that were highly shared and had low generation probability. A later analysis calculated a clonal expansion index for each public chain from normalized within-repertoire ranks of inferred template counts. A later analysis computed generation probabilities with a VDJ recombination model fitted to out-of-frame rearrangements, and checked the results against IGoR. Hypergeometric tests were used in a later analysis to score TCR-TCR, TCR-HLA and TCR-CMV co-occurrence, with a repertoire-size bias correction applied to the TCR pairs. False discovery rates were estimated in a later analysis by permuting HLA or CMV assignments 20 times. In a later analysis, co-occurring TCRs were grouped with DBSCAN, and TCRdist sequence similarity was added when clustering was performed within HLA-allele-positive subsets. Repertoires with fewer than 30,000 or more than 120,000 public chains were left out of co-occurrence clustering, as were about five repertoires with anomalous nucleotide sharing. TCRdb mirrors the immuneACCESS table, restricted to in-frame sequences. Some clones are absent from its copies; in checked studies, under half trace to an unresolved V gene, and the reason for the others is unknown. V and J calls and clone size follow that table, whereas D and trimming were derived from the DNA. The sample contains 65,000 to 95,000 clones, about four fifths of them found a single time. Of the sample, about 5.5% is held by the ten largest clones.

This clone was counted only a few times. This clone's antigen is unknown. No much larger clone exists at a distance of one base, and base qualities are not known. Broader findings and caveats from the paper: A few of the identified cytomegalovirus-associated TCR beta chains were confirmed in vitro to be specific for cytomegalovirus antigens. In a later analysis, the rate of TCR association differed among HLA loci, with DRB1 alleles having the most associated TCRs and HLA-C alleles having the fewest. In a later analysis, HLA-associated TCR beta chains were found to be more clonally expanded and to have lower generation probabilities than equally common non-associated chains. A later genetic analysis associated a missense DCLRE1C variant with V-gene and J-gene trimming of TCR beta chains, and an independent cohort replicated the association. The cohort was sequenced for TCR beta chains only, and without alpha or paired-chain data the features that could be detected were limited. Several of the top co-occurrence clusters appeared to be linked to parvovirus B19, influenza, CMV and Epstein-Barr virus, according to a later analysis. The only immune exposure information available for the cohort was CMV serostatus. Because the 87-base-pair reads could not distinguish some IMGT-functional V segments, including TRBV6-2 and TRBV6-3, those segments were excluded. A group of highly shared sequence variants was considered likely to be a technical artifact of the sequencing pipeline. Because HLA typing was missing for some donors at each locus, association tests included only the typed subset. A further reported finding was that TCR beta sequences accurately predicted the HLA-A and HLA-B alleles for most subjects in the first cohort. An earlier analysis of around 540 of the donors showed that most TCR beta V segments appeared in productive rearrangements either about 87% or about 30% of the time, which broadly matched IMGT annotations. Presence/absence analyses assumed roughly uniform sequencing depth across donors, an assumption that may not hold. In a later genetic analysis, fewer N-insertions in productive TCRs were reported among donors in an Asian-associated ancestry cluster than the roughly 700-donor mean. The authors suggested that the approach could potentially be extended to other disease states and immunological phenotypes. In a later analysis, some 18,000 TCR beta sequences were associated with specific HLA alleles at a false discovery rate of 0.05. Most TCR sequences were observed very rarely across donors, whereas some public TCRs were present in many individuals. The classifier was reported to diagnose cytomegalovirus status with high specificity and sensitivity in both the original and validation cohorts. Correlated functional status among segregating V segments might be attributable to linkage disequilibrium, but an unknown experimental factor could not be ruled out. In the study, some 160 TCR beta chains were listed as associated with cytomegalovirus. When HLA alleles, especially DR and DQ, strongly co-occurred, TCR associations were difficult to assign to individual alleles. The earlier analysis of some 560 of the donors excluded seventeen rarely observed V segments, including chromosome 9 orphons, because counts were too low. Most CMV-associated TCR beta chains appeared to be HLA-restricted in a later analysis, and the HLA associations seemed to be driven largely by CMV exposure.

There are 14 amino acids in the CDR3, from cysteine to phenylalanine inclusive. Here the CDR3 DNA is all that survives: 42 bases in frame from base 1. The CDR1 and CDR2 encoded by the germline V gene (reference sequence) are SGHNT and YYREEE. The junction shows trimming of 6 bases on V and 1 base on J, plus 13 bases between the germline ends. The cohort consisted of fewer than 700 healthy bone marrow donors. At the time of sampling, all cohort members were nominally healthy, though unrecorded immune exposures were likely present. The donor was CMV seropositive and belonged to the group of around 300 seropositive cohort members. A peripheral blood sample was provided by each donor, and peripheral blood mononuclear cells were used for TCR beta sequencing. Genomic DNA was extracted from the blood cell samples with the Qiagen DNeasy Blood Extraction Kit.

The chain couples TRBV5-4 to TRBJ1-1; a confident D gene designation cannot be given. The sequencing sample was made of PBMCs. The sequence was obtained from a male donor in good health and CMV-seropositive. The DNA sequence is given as TGTGCCAGCAAACCCGGTGGAGCGAACACTGAAGCTTTCTTT. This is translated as CASKPGGANTEAFF.